Following are 14 T cell receptor beta chains from one sample sequenced in a study of CXCR3-negative and CXCR3-positive naive CD8 T cells. These receptors have no known antigen. Libraries were UMI-labeled 5' RACE TRB cDNA. TCRdb derives one entry per CDR3 protein from the 5' RACE reads, leaving out DNA. The sample shows 110,000 or so distinct CDR3 sequences, and roughly 0.35% sits with its ten largest clones. General study findings and limits: Against CXCR3-negative naive cells, CXCR3-positive naive cells showed more hydrophobic TRB CDR3s.

Material for sequencing was naive CXCR3+ CD8+ T cells from blood. Subset of the sample: CD45RO-CCR7+CD27+CD95- naive CD8+ T cells expressing CXCR3 (TNR3+). The receptors come from a human donor in good health. Some clones in this sample may be carry-over from other donors' samples.

V and J are TRBV9 and TRBJ2-2. Per the germline V gene, CDR1 is SGDLS and CDR2 is YYNGEE. The CDR3 runs 14 residues. The chain's CDR3 is CASSVIDNTGELFF.

The chain joins TRBV12-3 or TRBV12-4 to TRBJ2-7; TCRdb's D call of TRBD2 is untestable without DNA. CDR3 size: 14 residues. The CDR3 protein is CASSSGLVPYEQYF.

The CDR3 sequence is CASSFNRDSHTEAFF. This chain connects TRBV7-8 to TRBJ1-1; TCRdb's D call, TRBD1, is unchecked because there is no DNA. The CDR3 length is 15 residues. CDR1 SGHVS and CDR2 FQNEAQ come from the germline V gene.

The chain couples TRBV4-3 to TRBJ2-7; with no DNA, the TCRdb D assignment of TRBD1 cannot be verified. Per the germline V gene, CDR1 is LGHNA and CDR2 is YSLEER. The CDR3 is 16 residues long. The CDR3 reads CASSQDRQGAYYEQYF.

The CDR3 is CASTADRRLYNEQFF. The V gene is TRBV5-1, the J gene TRBJ2-1. There are 15 residues in the CDR3. Germline V CDR1 and CDR2: SGHRS, YFSETQ.

The V call is TRBV5-1, the J call TRBJ2-5; TCRdb indicates TRBD2, and absent DNA this call remains unverified. The CDR3 is 19 residues long. CDR1 SGHRS and CDR2 YFSETQ come from the germline V gene. CDR3 loop: CASNPPGLAGGPREETQYF.

This chain joins TRBV11-2 and TRBJ2-3. There are 13 residues in the CDR3. Looked up from germline, CDR1 is SGHAT and CDR2 is FQNNGV. This CDR3 is CASSRTSTDTQYF.

V is TRBV19 and J is TRBJ2-1; TCRdb calls TRBD2, which cannot be checked without DNA. There are 16 residues in the CDR3. The germline gives CDR1 LNHDA, CDR2 SQIVND (reference sequence). The CDR3 sequence is CASSFYSGGAHNEQFF.

This chain connects TRBV7-2 to TRBJ2-3; TCRdb's assignment of TRBD1 cannot be checked, as there is no DNA. The CDR3 consists of 16 residues. The germline CDR1 and CDR2 sequences are SGHTA and FQGNSA. The chain's CDR3 is CASSNQGGNSTDTQYF.

The genes are TRBV6-6 and TRBJ2-2. Germline V gene sequence: CDR1 MNHNY, CDR2 SVGAGI (reference sequence). This CDR3 comprises 14 residues. CDR3 loop: CASSVDGNTGELFF.

The rearrangement joins TRBV4-2 to TRBJ2-1; the TCRdb D gene call, TRBD2, has no DNA to confirm it. CDR1 LGHNA and CDR2 YNFKEQ come from the germline V gene. This CDR3 contains 17 residues. The CDR3 loop is CASSQGTSGGTRNEQFF.

This CDR3 reads CSVSWTGGYKNEQFF. The chain combines TRBV20-1 with TRBJ2-1; the D call of TRBD1 rests on TCRdb alone, since no DNA is present to check it. The CDR3 contains 15 residues. Germline CDR1 and CDR2: DFQATT and SNEGSKA (reference sequence).

J is TRBJ2-1 and V is TRBV4-1; TCRdb's assignment of TRBD2 cannot be checked, as there is no DNA. This CDR3 has 16 amino acids. In germline, CDR1 is MGHRA, CDR2 YSYEKL. The CDR3 loop is CASSLRTSGVIHEQFF.

This chain uses TRBV29-1 with TRBJ2-1; TCRdb lists TRBD2, though no DNA is available to test this call. This CDR3 is 18 amino acids long. Germline values: CDR1 SQVTM, CDR2 ANQGSEA. This CDR3 reads CSVVEESAGASSYNEQFF.